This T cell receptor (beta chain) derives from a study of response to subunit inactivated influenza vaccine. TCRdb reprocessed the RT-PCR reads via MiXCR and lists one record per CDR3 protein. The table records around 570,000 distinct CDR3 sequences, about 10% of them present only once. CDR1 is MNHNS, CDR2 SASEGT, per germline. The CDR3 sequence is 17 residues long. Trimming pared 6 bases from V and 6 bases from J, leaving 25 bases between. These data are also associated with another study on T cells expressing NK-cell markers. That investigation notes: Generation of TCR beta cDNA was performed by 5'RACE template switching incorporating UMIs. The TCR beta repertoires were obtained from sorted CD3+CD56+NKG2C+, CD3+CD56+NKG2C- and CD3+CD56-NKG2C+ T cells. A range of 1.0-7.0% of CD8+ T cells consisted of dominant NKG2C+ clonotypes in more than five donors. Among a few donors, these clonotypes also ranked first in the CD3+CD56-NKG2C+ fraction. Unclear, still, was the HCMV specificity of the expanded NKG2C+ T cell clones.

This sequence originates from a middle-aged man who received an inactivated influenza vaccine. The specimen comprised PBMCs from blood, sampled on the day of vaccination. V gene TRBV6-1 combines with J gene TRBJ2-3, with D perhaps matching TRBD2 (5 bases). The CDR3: CASRRFSIAILNDTQYF. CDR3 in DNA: TGTGCCAGCAGGCGTTTTTCTATAGCGATACTAAATGATACGCAGTATTTT.